This T cell receptor (beta chain) came from a study of blood T cells in healthy people across ages. Study-level findings and limits: Naive T cell percentage showed a strong correlation with the diversity of TCR beta.

The second PCR ran about 6 to 11 cycles with a sample-barcoded 5' primer and J-beta primers. TCRdb re-called the 5' RACE reads through MiXCR, storing one row per CDR3 protein. The table lists about 640,000 distinct CDR3 sequences, about 54% of them singletons. A word on this clonotype: Its antigen is still unknown.

Trimming took 8 bases from V and 3 from J, leaving 17 bases between them. Per germline, CDR1 SGHAT and CDR2 FQNNGV. This CDR3 region has 15 residues. Specimen: blood. The sequence was obtained from a man in his 60s in good health. The chain recombines TRBV11-2 with TRBJ2-1; D is perhaps TRBD1 (6 bases). The CDR3 bases are TGTGCCAGCCACCCCGCCGGGACAATCTACAATGAGCAGTTCTTC. Translation: CASHPAGTIYNEQFF.